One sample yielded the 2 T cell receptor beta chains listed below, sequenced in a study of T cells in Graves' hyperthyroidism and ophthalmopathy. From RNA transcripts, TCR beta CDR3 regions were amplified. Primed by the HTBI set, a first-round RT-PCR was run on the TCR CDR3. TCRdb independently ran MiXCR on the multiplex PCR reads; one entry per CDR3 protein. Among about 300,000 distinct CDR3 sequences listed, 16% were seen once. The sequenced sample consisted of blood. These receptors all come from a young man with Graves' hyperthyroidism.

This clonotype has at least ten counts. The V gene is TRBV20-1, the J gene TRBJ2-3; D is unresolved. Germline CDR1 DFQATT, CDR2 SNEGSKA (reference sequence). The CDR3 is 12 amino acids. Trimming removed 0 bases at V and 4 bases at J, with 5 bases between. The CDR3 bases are TGCAGTGCTAGAGATCGGGCAGATACGCAGTATTTT. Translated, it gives CSARDRADTQYF.

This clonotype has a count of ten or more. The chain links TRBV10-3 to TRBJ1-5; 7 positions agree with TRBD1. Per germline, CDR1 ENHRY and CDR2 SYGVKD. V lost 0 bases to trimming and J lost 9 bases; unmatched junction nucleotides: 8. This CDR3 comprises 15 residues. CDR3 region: CAISESEGGAGPQHF. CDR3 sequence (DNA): TGTGCCATCAGTGAGTCAGAAGGGGGCGCGGGGCCCCAGCATTTT.